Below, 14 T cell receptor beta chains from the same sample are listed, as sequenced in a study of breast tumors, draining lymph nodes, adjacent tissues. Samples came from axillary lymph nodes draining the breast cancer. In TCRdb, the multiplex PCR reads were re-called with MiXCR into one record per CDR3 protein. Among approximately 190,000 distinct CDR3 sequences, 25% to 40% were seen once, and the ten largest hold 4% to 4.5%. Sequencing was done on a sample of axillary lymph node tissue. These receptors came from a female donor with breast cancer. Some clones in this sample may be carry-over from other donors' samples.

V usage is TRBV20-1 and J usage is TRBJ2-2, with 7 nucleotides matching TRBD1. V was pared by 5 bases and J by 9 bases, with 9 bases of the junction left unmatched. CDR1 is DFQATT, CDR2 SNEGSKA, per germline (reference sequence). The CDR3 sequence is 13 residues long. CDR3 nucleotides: TGCAGTGCTTCAAGACAGGGTATACGGGAGCTGTTTTTT. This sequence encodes CSASRQGIRELFF.

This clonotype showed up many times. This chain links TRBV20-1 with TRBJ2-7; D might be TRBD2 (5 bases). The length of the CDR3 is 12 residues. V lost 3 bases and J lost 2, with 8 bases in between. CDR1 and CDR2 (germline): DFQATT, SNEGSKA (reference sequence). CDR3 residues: CSASGGTYEQYF. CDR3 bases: TGCAGTGCTAGTGGAGGAACCTACGAGCAGTACTTC.

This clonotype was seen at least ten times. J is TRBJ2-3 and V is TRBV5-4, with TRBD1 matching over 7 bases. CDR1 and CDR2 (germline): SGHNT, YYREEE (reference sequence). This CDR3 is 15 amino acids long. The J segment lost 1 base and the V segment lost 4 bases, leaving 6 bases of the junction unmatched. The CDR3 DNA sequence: TGTGCCAGCAGCCCTCGGACAGGACGCACAGATACGCAGTATTTT. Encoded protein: CASSPRTGRTDTQYF.

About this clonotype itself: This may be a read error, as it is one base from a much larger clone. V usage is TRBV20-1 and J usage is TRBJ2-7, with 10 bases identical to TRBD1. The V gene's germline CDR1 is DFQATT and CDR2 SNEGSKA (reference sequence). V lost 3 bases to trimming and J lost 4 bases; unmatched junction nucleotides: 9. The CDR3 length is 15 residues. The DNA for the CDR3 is TGCAGTGCTAGGTATAACGACAGGGGGCCTTACGAGCAGTACTTC. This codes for CSARYNDRGPYEQYF.

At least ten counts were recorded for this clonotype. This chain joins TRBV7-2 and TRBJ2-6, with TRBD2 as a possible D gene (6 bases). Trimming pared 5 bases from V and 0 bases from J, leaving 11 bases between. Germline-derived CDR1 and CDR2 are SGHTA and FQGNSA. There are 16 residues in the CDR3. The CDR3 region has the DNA TGTGCCAGCAGCGCGGGACGCCGCTCTGGGGCCAACGTCCTGACTTTC. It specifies CASSAGRRSGANVLTF.

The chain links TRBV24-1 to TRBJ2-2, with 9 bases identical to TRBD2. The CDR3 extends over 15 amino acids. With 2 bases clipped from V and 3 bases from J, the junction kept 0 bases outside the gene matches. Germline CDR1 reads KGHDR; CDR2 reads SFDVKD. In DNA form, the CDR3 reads TGTGCCACCAGTGATTGCGGGGGGGACACCGGGGAGCTGTTTTTT. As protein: CATSDCGGDTGELFF.

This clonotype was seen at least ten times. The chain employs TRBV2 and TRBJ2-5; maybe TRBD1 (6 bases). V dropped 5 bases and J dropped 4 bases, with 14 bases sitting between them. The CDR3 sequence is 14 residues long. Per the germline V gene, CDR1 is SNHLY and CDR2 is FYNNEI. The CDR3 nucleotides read TGTGCCAGCAGTTCCAACAGGGCGGTAGAGACCCAGTACTTC. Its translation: CASSSNRAVETQYF.

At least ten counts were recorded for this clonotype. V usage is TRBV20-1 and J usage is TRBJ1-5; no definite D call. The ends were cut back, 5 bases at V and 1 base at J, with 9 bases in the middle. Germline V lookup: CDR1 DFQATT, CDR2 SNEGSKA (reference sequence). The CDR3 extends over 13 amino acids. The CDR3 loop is CSAGGGSNQPQHF. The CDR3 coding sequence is TGCAGTGCTGGCGGAGGCAGCAATCAGCCCCAGCATTTT.

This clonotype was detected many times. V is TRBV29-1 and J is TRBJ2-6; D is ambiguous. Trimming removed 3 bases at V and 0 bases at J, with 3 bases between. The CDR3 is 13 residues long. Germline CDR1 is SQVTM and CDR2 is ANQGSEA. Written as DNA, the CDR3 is TGCAGCGTTGACTTCTCTGGGGCCAACGTCCTGACTTTC. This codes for CSVDFSGANVLTF.

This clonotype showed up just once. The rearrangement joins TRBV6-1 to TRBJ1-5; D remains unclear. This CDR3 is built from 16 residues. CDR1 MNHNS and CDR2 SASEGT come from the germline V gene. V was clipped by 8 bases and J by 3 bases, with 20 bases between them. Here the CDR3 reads CASHPASLADNQPQHF. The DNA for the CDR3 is TGTGCCAGCCACCCCGCCTCTCTAGCAGACAATCAGCCCCAGCATTTT.

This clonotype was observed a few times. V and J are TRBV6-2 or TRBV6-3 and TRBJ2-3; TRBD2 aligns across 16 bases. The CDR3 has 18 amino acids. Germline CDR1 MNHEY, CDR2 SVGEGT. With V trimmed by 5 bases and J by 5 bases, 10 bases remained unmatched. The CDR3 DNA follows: TGTGCCAGCAGTCACGGGGGACTAGCGGGAGGGCAGGAAGATACGCAGTATTTT. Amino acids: CASSHGGLAGGQEDTQYF.

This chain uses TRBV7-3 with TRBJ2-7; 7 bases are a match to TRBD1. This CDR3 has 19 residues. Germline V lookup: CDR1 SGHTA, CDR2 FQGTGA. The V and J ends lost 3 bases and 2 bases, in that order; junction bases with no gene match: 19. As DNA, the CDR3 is TGTGCCAGCAGCTTCCGCCAGACCCGCGCCCGGACAGGAGCCTACGAGCAGTACTTC. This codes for CASSFRQTRARTGAYEQYF. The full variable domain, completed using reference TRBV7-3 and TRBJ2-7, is GAGVSQTPSNKVTEKGKYVELRCDPISGHTALYWYRQSLGQGPEFLIYFQGTGAADDSGLPNDRFFAVRPEGSVSTLKIQRTERGDSAVYLCASSFRQTRARTGAYEQYFGPGTRLTVT.

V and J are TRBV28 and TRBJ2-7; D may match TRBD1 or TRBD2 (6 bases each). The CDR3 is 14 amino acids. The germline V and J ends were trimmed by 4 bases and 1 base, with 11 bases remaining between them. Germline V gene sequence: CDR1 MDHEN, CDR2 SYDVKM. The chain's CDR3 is CASSSTGRSYEQYF. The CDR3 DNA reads TGTGCCAGCAGTTCTACAGGGAGGTCCTACGAGCAGTACTTC.

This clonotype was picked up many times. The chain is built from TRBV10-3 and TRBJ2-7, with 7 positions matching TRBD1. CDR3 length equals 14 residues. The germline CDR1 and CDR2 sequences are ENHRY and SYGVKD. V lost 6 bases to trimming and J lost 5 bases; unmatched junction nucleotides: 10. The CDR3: CAIRGPDRVHEQYF. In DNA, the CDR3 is TGTGCCATCAGGGGCCCTGACAGGGTTCACGAGCAGTACTTC.